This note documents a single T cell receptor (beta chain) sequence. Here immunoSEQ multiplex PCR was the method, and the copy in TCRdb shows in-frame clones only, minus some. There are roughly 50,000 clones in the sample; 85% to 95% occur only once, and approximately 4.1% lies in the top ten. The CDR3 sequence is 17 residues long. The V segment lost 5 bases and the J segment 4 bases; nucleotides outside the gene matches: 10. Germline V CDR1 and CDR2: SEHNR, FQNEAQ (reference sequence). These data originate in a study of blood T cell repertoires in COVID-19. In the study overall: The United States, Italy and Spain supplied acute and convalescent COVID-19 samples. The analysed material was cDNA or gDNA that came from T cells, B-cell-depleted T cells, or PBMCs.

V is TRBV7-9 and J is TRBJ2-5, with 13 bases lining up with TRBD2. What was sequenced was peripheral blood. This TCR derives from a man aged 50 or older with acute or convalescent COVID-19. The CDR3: CASSTRKLAGGTETQYF. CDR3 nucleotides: TGTGCCAGCAGCACCCGAAAACTAGCGGGAGGGACAGAGACCCAGTACTTC. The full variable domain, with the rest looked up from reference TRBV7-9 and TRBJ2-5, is DTGVSQNPRHKITKRGQNVTFRCDPISEHNRLYWYRQTLGQGPEFLTYFQNEAQLEKSRLLSDRFSAERPKGSFSTLEIQRTEQGDSAMYLCASSTRKLAGGTETQYFGPGTRLLVL.